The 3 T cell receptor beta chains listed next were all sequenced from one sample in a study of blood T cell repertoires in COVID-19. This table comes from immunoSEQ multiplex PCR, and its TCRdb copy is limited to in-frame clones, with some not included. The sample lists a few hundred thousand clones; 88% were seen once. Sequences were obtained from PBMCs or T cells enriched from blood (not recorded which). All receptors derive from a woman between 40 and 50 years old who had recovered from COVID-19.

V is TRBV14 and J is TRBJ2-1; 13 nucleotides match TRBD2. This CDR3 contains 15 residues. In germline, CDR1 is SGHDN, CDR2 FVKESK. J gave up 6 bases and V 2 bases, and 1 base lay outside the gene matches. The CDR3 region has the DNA TGTGCCAGCAGCCAATGGACTAGCGGGGGCAATGAGCAGTTCTTC. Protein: CASSQWTSGGNEQFF.

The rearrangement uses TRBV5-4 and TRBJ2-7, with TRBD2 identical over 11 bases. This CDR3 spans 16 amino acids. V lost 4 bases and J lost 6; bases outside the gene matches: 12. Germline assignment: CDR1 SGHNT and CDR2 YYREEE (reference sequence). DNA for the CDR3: TGTGCCAGCAGCGGCCAAACTAGCGGGAGTTACGGCGAGCAGTACTTC. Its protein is CASSGQTSGSYGEQYF.

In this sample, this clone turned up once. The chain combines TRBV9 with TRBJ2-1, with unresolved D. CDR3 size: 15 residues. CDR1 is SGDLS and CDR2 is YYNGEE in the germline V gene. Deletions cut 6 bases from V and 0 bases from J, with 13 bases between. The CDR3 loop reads CASTSGASSYNEQFF. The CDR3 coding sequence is TGTGCCAGCACGTCCGGAGCGAGCTCCTACAATGAGCAGTTCTTC.